The rows below give T cell receptor beta chains drawn from one sample of a study of blood T cell repertoires in COVID-19. This table comes from immunoSEQ multiplex PCR, and its TCRdb copy is limited to in-frame clones, with some not included. The sample includes approximately 240,000 clones, 88% seen only once; the top ten take about 2.1%. Sequenced material: peripheral blood. All receptors come from a woman aged 35 to 49 who had recovered from COVID-19. CDR3s include the opening cysteine and the closing phenylalanine or tryptophan. D genes are given only for firm matches. Size values are once, few and many counts, or a class for expanded clones, and some rows have none.

abundance: few
j_gene: TRBJ2-4
v_gene: TRBV6-6
d_gene: NA
CDR3nt: TGTGCCAGCAGTCCCCGTCCCCAACTCCTAGCCAAAAACATTCAGTACTTC
CDR3aa: CASSPRPQLLAKNIQYF

abundance: NA
j_gene: TRBJ2-7
v_gene: TRBV7-2
d_gene: NA
CDR3nt: TGTGCCAGCAGCTTAGCGCAAGGACAAGTATACTTC
CDR3aa: CASSLAQGQVYF

abundance: NA
j_gene: TRBJ1-5
v_gene: TRBV28
d_gene: NA
CDR3nt: TGTGCCAGCAGTTTAAGTACAGGGATCGGTCGCAATCAGCCCCAGCATTTT
CDR3aa: CASSLSTGIGRNQPQHF

abundance: NA
j_gene: TRBJ2-7
v_gene: TRBV3-1/TRBV3-2
d_gene: NA
CDR3nt: TGTGCCAGCAGCCAAGATTTACGGGGCGAGCAGTACTTC
CDR3aa: CASSQDLRGEQYF

abundance: NA
j_gene: TRBJ1-2
v_gene: TRBV4-3
d_gene: NA
CDR3nt: TGCGCCAGCAGCCAAGAAGCCTTGGGGGGAAGCGGCTACACCTTC
CDR3aa: CASSQEALGGSGYTF

abundance: NA
j_gene: TRBJ1-4
v_gene: TRBV24-1
d_gene: NA
CDR3nt: TGTGCCACCAGTGACCCCTTGGACAAAAAAGAAAAACTGTTTTTT
CDR3aa: CATSDPLDKKEKLFF

abundance: NA
j_gene: TRBJ1-1
v_gene: TRBV11-2
d_gene: NA
CDR3nt: TGTGCCAGCAGCCCTGGGGGGGTTGAAGCTTTCTTT
CDR3aa: CASSPGGVEAFF

abundance: NA
j_gene: TRBJ2-7
v_gene: TRBV7-9
d_gene: TRBD2
CDR3nt: TGTGCCAGCAGCTTAGGCCCGACCCATCTAGCGGGAGTCGAGGAGCAGTACTTC
CDR3aa: CASSLGPTHLAGVEEQYF

abundance: NA
j_gene: TRBJ2-3
v_gene: TRBV24-1
d_gene: TRBD2
CDR3nt: TGTGCCACCAGTGATCAGCGGGGGACTAGCACAGATACGCAGTATTTT
CDR3aa: CATSDQRGTSTDTQYF

abundance: NA
j_gene: TRBJ1-2
v_gene: TRBV6-5
d_gene: NA
CDR3nt: TGTGCCAGCAGTTCGGTGGGCAGGGTCAGCTATGGCTACACCTTC
CDR3aa: CASSSVGRVSYGYTF

abundance: NA
j_gene: TRBJ2-7
v_gene: TRBV7-2
d_gene: TRBD2
CDR3nt: TGTGCCAGCAGCTTAGGGGCTAGCGGGACGTACGAGCAGTACTTC
CDR3aa: CASSLGASGTYEQYF

abundance: NA
j_gene: TRBJ2-2
v_gene: TRBV6-2/TRBV6-3
d_gene: TRBD2
CDR3nt: TGTGCCAGCAGCAAAGCGGGAGTTGCTCCCGGGGAGCTGTTTTTT
CDR3aa: CASSKAGVAPGELFF

abundance: NA
j_gene: TRBJ2-2
v_gene: TRBV18
d_gene: NA
CDR3nt: TGTGCCAGCTCACCCCGGAACACCGGGGAGCTGTTTTTT
CDR3aa: CASSPRNTGELFF

abundance: NA
j_gene: TRBJ2-7
v_gene: TRBV15
d_gene: NA
CDR3nt: TGTGCCACCAGCAGAGGGGTCGGGGTCTCCTCCTACGAGCAGTACTTC
CDR3aa: CATSRGVGVSSYEQYF

abundance: NA
j_gene: TRBJ2-5
v_gene: TRBV5-6
d_gene: NA
CDR3nt: TGTGCCAGCAGCGTGGACCCAGGGCCCCCGGAGACCCAGTACTTC
CDR3aa: CASSVDPGPPETQYF

abundance: NA
j_gene: TRBJ2-1
v_gene: TRBV6-5
d_gene: NA
CDR3nt: TGTGCCAGCAGTACAACAACTTCGGGGATCAATGAGCAGTTCTTC
CDR3aa: CASSTTTSGINEQFF

abundance: NA
j_gene: TRBJ2-1
v_gene: TRBV30
d_gene: TRBD2
CDR3nt: TGTGCCTGGAGTAAGACTAGCGGGAGGACTGAGCAGTTCTTC
CDR3aa: CAWSKTSGRTEQFF

abundance: NA
j_gene: TRBJ2-7
v_gene: TRBV18
d_gene: TRBD1
CDR3nt: TGTGCCAGCTCGCTCCGGGACAGGGCCCTACACGAGCAGTACTTC
CDR3aa: CASSLRDRALHEQYF

abundance: NA
j_gene: TRBJ1-3
v_gene: TRBV19
d_gene: NA
CDR3nt: TGTGCCAGTAGTACCCCCGACAGGCTGACGAACACCATATATTTT
CDR3aa: CASSTPDRLTNTIYF

abundance: NA
j_gene: TRBJ2-1
v_gene: TRBV11-3
d_gene: NA
CDR3nt: TGTGCCAGCAGAAGTAGCTCCTACAATGAGCAGTTCTTC
CDR3aa: CASRSSSYNEQFF

abundance: NA
j_gene: TRBJ1-2
v_gene: TRBV7-8
d_gene: TRBD1
CDR3nt: TGTGCCAGCAGCCGGGACAGGGGATCCCGCTACACCTTC
CDR3aa: CASSRDRGSRYTF

abundance: NA
j_gene: TRBJ1-3
v_gene: TRBV5-1
d_gene: NA
CDR3nt: TGCGCCAGCAGCTTGGGACAGGCTGGGGAACTGGGCTCTGGAAACACCATATATTTT
CDR3aa: CASSLGQAGELGSGNTIYF

abundance: NA
j_gene: TRBJ2-1
v_gene: TRBV6-1
d_gene: TRBD2
CDR3nt: TGTGCCAGCAGTGAACTAGCGGGCTCCTACAATGAGCAGTTCTTC
CDR3aa: CASSELAGSYNEQFF

abundance: few
j_gene: TRBJ2-7
v_gene: TRBV19
d_gene: TRBD1
CDR3nt: TGTGCCAGTAGGGAGACAGGGACGCGAGAGCAGTACTTC
CDR3aa: CASRETGTREQYF